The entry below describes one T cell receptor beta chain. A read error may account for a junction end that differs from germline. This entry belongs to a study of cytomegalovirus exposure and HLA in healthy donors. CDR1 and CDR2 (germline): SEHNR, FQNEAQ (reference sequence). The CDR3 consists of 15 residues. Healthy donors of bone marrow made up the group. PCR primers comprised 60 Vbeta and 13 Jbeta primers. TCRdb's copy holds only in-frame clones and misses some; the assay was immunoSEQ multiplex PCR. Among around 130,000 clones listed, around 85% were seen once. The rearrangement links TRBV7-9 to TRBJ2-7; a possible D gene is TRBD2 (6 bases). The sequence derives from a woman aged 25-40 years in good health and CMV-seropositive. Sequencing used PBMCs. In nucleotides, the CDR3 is TGTTCCAGCAGCTTAGTGGGGGGATATTTCAACGAGCAGTACTTC. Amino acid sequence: CSSSLVGGYFNEQYF.